The 19 T cell receptor beta chains listed next were all sequenced from one sample in a study of response to subunit inactivated influenza vaccine. TCRdb passed the RT-PCR reads through MiXCR, listing each CDR3 protein once. The table includes under 850,000 distinct CDR3 sequences, less than 20% detected once. Here the sequenced sample was PBMCs from blood, taken 5 to 6 days after vaccination. The receptors were sampled from a man in his fifties who received an inactivated influenza vaccine.

The genes are TRBV28 and TRBJ1-1, with a weak D call TRBD1 (5 bases). CDR1 MDHEN and CDR2 SYDVKM come from the germline V gene. The CDR3 loop spans 14 amino acids. Between the trimmed V and J ends, which lost 6 bases and 3 bases, there was a span of 14 bases. The CDR3 nucleotides read TGTGCCAGCAGGGGCACTCAAGGGGACACTGAAGCTTTCTTT. Translated, it gives CASRGTQGDTEAFF.

This clonotype was counted ten times or more. The chain recombines TRBV20-1 with TRBJ2-7, with no clear D. Germline CDR1 DFQATT, CDR2 SNEGSKA (reference sequence). The ends were cut back, 8 bases at V and 2 bases at J, with 13 bases in the middle. The CDR3 is 12 amino acids. CDR3 sequence (DNA): TGCAGTCCATCCCCTGTGGCCTACGAGCAGTACTTC. Protein sequence: CSPSPVAYEQYF.

This clonotype has more than one count but fewer than ten. CDR3 DNA sequence: TGCAGTGCTAGAGGCACTAACTATGGCTACACCTTC. Translation gives CSARGTNYGYTF. The chain combines TRBV20-1 with TRBJ1-2; no clear D gene. Trimming cost V 1 base and J 0 bases, with 3 bases left between them. The germline gives CDR1 DFQATT, CDR2 SNEGSKA (reference sequence). This CDR3 comprises 12 residues.

The V gene is TRBV20-1, the J gene TRBJ2-7, with unresolved D. The germline CDR1 and CDR2 sequences are DFQATT and SNEGSKA (reference sequence). The CDR3 length is 12 residues. Trimming removed 1 base from V and 8 bases from J, with 12 bases in between. This CDR3 reads CSARVPAAQQYF. CDR3 bases: TGCAGTGCTAGAGTACCGGCCGCACAGCAGTACTTC.

This clonotype appeared many times. The rearrangement links TRBV12-3 or TRBV12-4 to TRBJ2-7; D is ambiguous. V gave up 6 bases and J gave up 2 bases, with 8 bases separating them. The CDR3 runs to 12 residues. The CDR3 DNA reads TGTGCCAGCAGCTTTGGGCCCTACGAGCAGTACTTC. This encodes CASSFGPYEQYF.

This clonotype appeared many times. The chain employs TRBV12-3 or TRBV12-4 and TRBJ1-1, with D perhaps matching TRBD1 (5 bases). With 10 bases removed from V and 1 base from J, the gap between germline ends came to 13 bases. CDR3 length equals 13 residues. CDR3 residues: CATSGPPNTEAFF. Here the CDR3 DNA reads TGTGCCACTTCAGGGCCTCCGAACACTGAAGCTTTCTTT.

This rearrangement joins TRBV20-1 to TRBJ1-5; 7 positions agree with TRBD1. The germline V gene encodes CDR1 DFQATT and CDR2 SNEGSKA (reference sequence). J was trimmed by 0 bases and V by 6 bases; bases with no gene match: 8. The CDR3 runs to 15 residues. In DNA, the CDR3 is TGCAGTGCGTCCCGGGACAGCTATAGCAATCAGCCCCAGCATTTT. This gives the protein CSASRDSYSNQPQHF.

The V call is TRBV7-9, the J call TRBJ2-3, with D tentatively TRBD2 (7 bases). The CDR3 spans 14 residues. V was clipped by 5 bases and J by 7 bases, with 16 bases between them. In germline, CDR1 is SEHNR, CDR2 FQNEAQ (reference sequence). CDR3: CASSNIRGANTQYF. CDR3 sequence (DNA): TGTGCCAGCAGCAACATCCGGGGGGCAAATACGCAGTATTTT. The whole variable domain, remainder taken from reference TRBV7-9 and TRBJ2-3, is DTGVSQNPRHKITKRGQNVTFRCDPISEHNRLYWYRQTLGQGPEFLTYFQNEAQLEKSRLLSDRFSAERPKGSFSTLEIQRTEQGDSAMYLCASSNIRGANTQYFGPGTRLTVL.

CDR3 amino acids: CASSKGRLQETQYF. CDR3 DNA sequence: TGTGCCAGCAGCAAAGGACGACTCCAAGAGACCCAGTACTTC. The chain links TRBV21-1 to TRBJ2-5. TRBV21-1 is a recognized pseudogene. This CDR3 has 14 residues.

The gene calls are TRBV18 and TRBJ2-1, with D unresolved. V lost 3 bases and J 0 bases, leaving 9 bases between the germline ends. The CDR3 covers 15 residues. Germline V gives CDR1 KGHSH, CDR2 LQKENI. CDR3 bases: TGTGCCAGCTCACCTACGTTAAGCTCCTACAATGAGCAGTTCTTC. Its translation is CASSPTLSSYNEQFF.

CDR3 nucleotides: TGCAGCGTTGGAGACCCGACTTCAAATATTGGCTACACCTTC. It codes for CSVGDPTSNIGYTF. The rearrangement joins TRBV29-1 to TRBJ1-2; the D is unclear. V shed 4 bases and J shed 7 bases, with 19 bases lying between them. Germline V gene sequence: CDR1 SQVTM, CDR2 ANQGSEA. The CDR3 length is 14 residues.

The gene calls are TRBV4-1 and TRBJ1-2; 8 bases are shared with TRBD1. The CDR3 sequence is 16 residues long. Per the germline V gene, CDR1 is MGHRA and CDR2 is YSYEKL. V lost 4 bases, J lost 1 base, and 8 bases stayed unmatched. For the CDR3, the DNA is TGCGCCAGCAGCCTAAATCCGGGACAGGATAACTATGGCTACACCTTC. Translated, it gives CASSLNPGQDNYGYTF.

V and J are TRBV20-1 and TRBJ1-5; D not resolved. Germline V gene sequence: CDR1 DFQATT, CDR2 SNEGSKA (reference sequence). The CDR3 loop spans 13 amino acids. V was shortened by 5 bases and J by 4 bases, with 12 bases between the two germline ends. CDR3 sequence (DNA): TGCAGTGCTGGGTCCTTAGCGAATCAGCCCCAGCATTTT. It is translated as CSAGSLANQPQHF.

This clonotype was recorded a few times. The rearrangement uses TRBV20-1 and TRBJ2-7, with TRBD1 matching 10 bases. CDR3 length: 12 residues. Unmatched junction bases numbered 5, after V lost 7 bases and J lost 5 bases. The germline V gene has CDR1 DFQATT and CDR2 SNEGSKA (reference sequence). The CDR3, as DNA: TGCAGTGAAGCCGGGACAGGGGACGAGCAGTACTTC. It codes for CSEAGTGDEQYF.

V usage is TRBV12-3 or TRBV12-4 and J usage is TRBJ2-7; tentative D call: TRBD1 (5 bases). The CDR3 length is 13 residues. V lost 11 bases to trimming and J lost 5 bases, with 19 bases between them. CDR3 sequence reads: CASAVLRGDEQYF. DNA for the CDR3: TGTGCCTCCGCGGTCCTTAGGGGTGACGAGCAGTACTTC.

The chain combines TRBV4-1 with TRBJ1-2; D is undetermined. Germline CDR1 reads MGHRA; CDR2 reads YSYEKL. V dropped 8 bases and J dropped 7 bases, with 17 bases sitting between them. This CDR3 region has 13 residues. Written as DNA, the CDR3 is TGCGCCAGCGGAGAAAATGAGGGTTTTGGCTACACCTTC. It codes for CASGENEGFGYTF.

V and J are TRBV28 and TRBJ2-7; 13 positions agree with TRBD2. The length of the CDR3 is 17 residues. Germline loops: CDR1 MDHEN, CDR2 SYDVKM. J was trimmed by 6 bases and V by 2 bases; bases with no gene match: 10. Written as DNA, the CDR3 is TGTGCCAGCAGTTTACCGACTAGCGGGAGGCTCCCCTTCGAGCAGTACTTC. Translating gives CASSLPTSGRLPFEQYF.

This rearrangement joins TRBV10-3 to TRBJ2-7, with 12 bases fitting TRBD1. This CDR3 has 15 residues. Germline-derived CDR1 and CDR2 are ENHRY and SYGVKD. Unmatched junction bases numbered 4, after V lost 2 bases and J lost 5 bases. The CDR3, as DNA: TGTGCCATCAGTGAGCCCGGGACAGGGGGCCACGAGCAGTACTTC. Residues: CAISEPGTGGHEQYF.

The chain joins TRBV20-1 to TRBJ2-5; no clear D. Germline assignment: CDR1 DFQATT and CDR2 SNEGSKA (reference sequence). This CDR3 is 12 amino acids long. Trimming left V 3 bases short and J 1 base short, with 6 bases between. DNA of the CDR3: TGCAGTGCTAGCGGAACCCAAGAGACCCAGTACTTC. As protein: CSASGTQETQYF.